These 22 T cell receptor beta chains share one sample of origin, sequenced in a study of CD8 T cells in ankylosing spondylitis (dated by TCRdb to about 2017). The research as a whole found: Blood from ankylosing spondylitis patients appeared to be characterized by a TCR beta motif made up of under 10 highly homologous amino acid variants.

The receptor library was made with 5' RACE. The instrument given in TCRdb is Illumina HiSeq 2500. Clones were called with MiXCR by TCRdb after fastp trimmed the public reads at Q25, and only in-frame beta chains were retained. Rows merge per CDR3 protein into single entries with the most common DNA and genes. Present in this sample are over 700,000 distinct CDR3 sequences, 19% of which were seen just once. Of the sample, about 19% is held by the ten largest clones. Their antigen targets remain unknown. Sequencing was carried out using blood, either unsorted or a sorted T cell fraction (not recorded which). The receptors derive from a male donor with ankylosing spondylitis.

This clonotype was found a few times. This chain links TRBV6-2 or TRBV6-3 with TRBJ2-7; TRBD1 matches at 8 bases. Germline CDR1 is MNHEY and CDR2 is SVGEGT. The CDR3 spans 15 residues. The V gene end was trimmed by 2 bases and the J gene end by 6 bases; junction bases not matched to a gene: 9. In DNA form, the CDR3 reads TGTGCCAGCAGTTACGAGGGGACAGGATTGTCCGAGCAGTACTTC. Amino acids: CASSYEGTGLSEQYF.

This clonotype has only a few counts. The chain couples TRBV6-1 to TRBJ2-1; the D gene is possibly TRBD2 (5 bases). The CDR3 sequence is 15 residues long. Germline CDR1 reads MNHNS; CDR2 reads SASEGT. The germline V and J ends were trimmed by 6 bases and 6 bases, with 18 bases remaining between them. CDR3 amino acids: CASSPPGGRRNEQFF. Here the CDR3 DNA reads TGTGCCAGCAGCCCCCCCGGAGGAAGGCGCAATGAGCAGTTCTTC.

The CDR3 loop reads CASRWGTGSFGGYGYTF. In DNA form, the CDR3 reads TGTGCCAGTAGATGGGGGACAGGAAGTTTCGGTGGCTATGGCTACACCTTC. The chain employs TRBV19 and TRBJ1-2, with 8 bases identical to TRBD1. The CDR3 is 17 residues long. Per germline, CDR1 LNHDA and CDR2 SQIVND (reference sequence). The J segment lost 4 bases and the V segment lost 6 bases, leaving 16 bases of the junction unmatched.

This clonotype was detected ten times or more. The V gene is TRBV29-1, the J gene TRBJ1-1, with 12 bases identical to TRBD1. Germline V gene data show CDR1 as SQVTM and CDR2 as ANQGSEA. The CDR3 has 13 amino acids. V dropped 5 bases and J dropped 10; count of bases not matched to a gene: 8. As DNA, the CDR3 is TGCAGCGTTACCGGGACAGGGGGCAGTGGAGCTTTCTTT. Residues: CSVTGTGGSGAFF.

This clonotype was detected ten times or more. The rearrangement uses TRBV4-1 and TRBJ2-7; D call uncertain. This CDR3 is 12 amino acids long. Trimming pared 4 bases from V and 7 bases from J, leaving 11 bases between. CDR1 and CDR2 from the germline V gene are MGHRA and YSYEKL. The DNA for the CDR3 is TGCGCCAGCAGCCCCACTGGGTGGGAGCAGTACTTC. This gives the protein CASSPTGWEQYF.

This clonotype was found a few times. The chain has TRBV5-1 and TRBJ1-3; D gene ambiguous. CDR1 SGHRS and CDR2 YFSETQ come from the germline V gene. With 0 bases removed from V and 6 bases from J, the gap between germline ends came to 10 bases. CDR3 length: 14 residues. The CDR3 loop is CASSLVGMANTIYF. CDR3 bases: TGCGCCAGCAGCTTGGTGGGGATGGCAAACACCATATATTTT. The full variable domain, completed using reference TRBV5-1 and TRBJ1-3, is KAGVTQTPRYLIKTRGQQVTLSCSPISGHRSVSWYQQTPGQGLQFLFEYFSETQRNKGNFPGRFSGRQFSNSRSEMNVSTLELGDSALYLCASSLVGMANTIYFGEGSWLTVV.

In its sample, this clonotype was seen a few times. J is TRBJ2-7 and V is TRBV9; D is perhaps TRBD1 (5 bases). The V end was cut by 4 bases, the J end by 2 bases, with 16 bases between. The CDR3 extends over 15 amino acids. Germline CDR1 and CDR2: SGDLS and YYNGEE. The CDR3 bases are TGTGCCAGCAGCCCCCGACAGAGCCAGCCCTACGAGCAGTACTTC. It is translated as CASSPRQSQPYEQYF.

This sequence joins TRBV20-1 and TRBJ1-1; D perhaps matches TRBD1 (6 bases). CDR1 DFQATT and CDR2 SNEGSKA come from the germline V gene (reference sequence). This CDR3 is built from 13 residues. Trimming took 5 bases from V and 3 from J, leaving 13 bases between them. CDR3 protein: CSAPARGDTEAFF. CDR3 nucleotide sequence: TGCAGTGCTCCCGCCAGGGGCGACACTGAAGCTTTCTTT.

In this sample, this clonotype turned up a few times. The J gene is TRBJ1-3, the V gene TRBV25-1, with D hard to call. This CDR3 has 13 residues. From germline, CDR1 is MGHDK and CDR2 SYGVNS. Trimming shortened V by 4 bases and J by 8 bases, and 12 bases separated the two germline ends. DNA for the CDR3: TGTGCCAGCAGTGCCGTCATGTGGGACACCATATATTTT. It translates to CASSAVMWDTIYF.

This clonotype was seen more than once but under ten times. The chain couples TRBV7-2 to TRBJ1-5; D remains ambiguous. The germline V gene encodes CDR1 SGHTA and CDR2 FQGNSA. Trimming cost V 5 bases and J 8 bases, with 13 bases left between them. There are 13 residues in the CDR3. Here the CDR3 DNA reads TGTGCCAGCAGCCGCGAGATGGCGGAGCCCCAGCATTTT. It translates to CASSREMAEPQHF.

This clonotype was seen a single time. The chain combines TRBV10-3 with TRBJ1-1; TRBD1 agrees at 7 bases. This CDR3 is built from 13 residues. Germline V lookup: CDR1 ENHRY, CDR2 SYGVKD. J was trimmed by 5 bases and V by 8 bases; bases with no gene match: 8. CDR3 protein: CAIQGGMGTEAFF. CDR3 nucleotide sequence: TGTGCCATCCAGGGGGGAATGGGGACTGAAGCTTTCTTT.

V usage is TRBV18 and J usage is TRBJ1-1, with a tentative D call TRBD1 (5 bases). Trimming cost V 2 bases and J 10 bases, with 17 bases left between them. CDR1 and CDR2 from the germline V gene are KGHSH and LQKENI. This CDR3 comprises 14 residues. In nucleotides, the CDR3 is TGTGCCAGCTCACCAACCGGGGGAGGGGAAGGAGCTTTCTTT. This codes for CASSPTGGGEGAFF. Variable domain in full (rest from reference TRBV18 and TRBJ1-1): NAGVMQNPRHLVRRRGQEARLRCSPMKGHSHVYWYRQLPEEGLKFMVYLQKENIIDESGMPKERFSAEFPKEGPSILRIQQVVRGDSAAYFCASSPTGGGEGAFFGQGTRLTVV.

This clonotype was recorded at least ten times. This chain uses TRBV20-1 with TRBJ1-6; no reliable D call. Germline values: CDR1 DFQATT, CDR2 SNEGSKA (reference sequence). Deletions cut 5 bases from V and 8 bases from J, with 16 bases between. CDR3 length: 14 residues. The CDR3 DNA sequence: TGCAGTGCTGGGGTCTCCGGCGCGGATTCACCCCTCCACTTT. It specifies CSAGVSGADSPLHF.

The J gene is TRBJ2-7, the V gene TRBV29-1; TRBD2 aligns across 7 bases. The CDR3 spans 15 residues. The V gene end was trimmed by 5 bases and the J gene end by 0 bases; junction bases not matched to a gene: 10. Looked up from germline, CDR1 is SQVTM and CDR2 is ANQGSEA. CDR3 sequence: CSVQRGSSGSYEQYF. The CDR3 DNA follows: TGCAGCGTTCAGAGAGGCTCTAGCGGCTCCTACGAGCAGTACTTC.

This sequence joins TRBV15 and TRBJ2-2; D is unresolved. V lost 2 bases and J 7 bases, leaving 8 bases between the germline ends. CDR3 length: 13 amino acids. The germline gives CDR1 LNHNV, CDR2 YYDKDF (reference sequence). CDR3 bases: TGTGCCACCAGCAGAACTTCGGGCGGGGAGCTGTTTTTT. Residues: CATSRTSGGELFF.

This clonotype was recorded at least ten times. The chain couples TRBV5-6 to TRBJ2-7; maybe TRBD1 (6 bases). This CDR3 region has 15 residues. Deletions cut 2 bases from V and 5 bases from J, with 17 bases between. CDR1 and CDR2 (germline): SGHDT, YYEEEE. The CDR3 DNA reads as TGTGCCAGCAGCTTCGAACCCAGGGGAGTCGACGAGCAGTACTTC. This gives the protein CASSFEPRGVDEQYF.

V usage is TRBV6-2 or TRBV6-3 and J usage is TRBJ2-7; 9 nucleotides align to TRBD2. This CDR3 is 12 amino acids long. Germline V lookup: CDR1 MNHEY, CDR2 SVGEGT. V lost 9 bases and J lost 3; bases outside the gene matches: 3. The CDR3 nucleotides are TGTGCCAGGACTAGCGGCTGCTACGAGCAGTACTTC. It yields the protein CARTSGCYEQYF.

In this sample, this clonotype turned up once. The chain combines TRBV12-3 or TRBV12-4 with TRBJ2-1, with D perhaps assigned TRBD1 or TRBD2 (5 bases each). The CDR3 has 14 amino acids. V gave up 5 bases and J gave up 8 bases, with 16 bases separating them. The CDR3 region has the DNA TGTGCCAGCAGTCCCGAAGGAAGGGACCATGAGCAGTTCTTC. Residues: CASSPEGRDHEQFF.

V and J are TRBV10-3 and TRBJ2-2; D gene uncertain. Germline CDR1 reads ENHRY; CDR2 reads SYGVKD. The CDR3 contains 20 residues. Trimming left V 1 base short and J 0 bases short, with 21 bases between. The CDR3 protein is CAISEFNSGGTQSNTGELFF. For the CDR3, the DNA is TGTGCCATCAGTGAGTTTAACTCAGGCGGAACCCAATCGAACACCGGGGAGCTGTTTTTT.

The chain combines TRBV3-1 with TRBJ1-1, with 9 bases that match TRBD1. CDR1 is LGHDT, CDR2 YNNKEL, per germline (reference sequence). The CDR3 sequence is 14 residues long. Trimming at V came to 4 bases and at J to 8 bases, leaving 8 bases not matched to a gene. The DNA for the CDR3 is TGTGCCAGCAGCCCCCGGGACAGGGTAGTAGAAGCTTTCTTT. Translating gives CASSPRDRVVEAFF.

This rearrangement joins TRBV6-5 to TRBJ2-1; possibly TRBD2 for D (5 bases). The V end lost 0 bases, the J end lost 5 bases, and 8 bases lay between the germline ends. Germline CDR1 is MNHEY and CDR2 is SVGAGI. The length of the CDR3 is 14 residues. CDR3 loop: CASSYSGRNNEQFF. Written as DNA, the CDR3 is TGTGCCAGCAGTTACTCAGGGAGAAACAATGAGCAGTTCTTC.

The chain couples TRBV7-3 to TRBJ2-6; D is perhaps TRBD1 (5 bases). Trimming shortened V by 2 bases and J by 0 bases, and 11 bases separated the two germline ends. Germline V gives CDR1 SGHTA, CDR2 FQGTGA. The CDR3 runs 17 residues. The CDR3 is CASSLPGPGSGANVLTF. The CDR3 DNA reads as TGTGCCAGCAGCTTACCAGGGCCCGGCTCTGGGGCCAACGTCCTGACTTTC.